What follows are 6 T cell receptor beta chains derived from one specimen sequenced in a study of cytomegalovirus exposure and HLA in healthy donors. The PCR made use of 60 Vbeta and 13 Jbeta primers. Clones were sequenced by immunoSEQ multiplex PCR, and TCRdb holds only the in-frame ones, with some missing. The sample totals fewer than 85,000 clones. Sequencing used PBMCs. The origin of the receptors is a man aged 50 or older in good health and CMV-seropositive.

The gene calls are TRBV4-1 and TRBJ2-2, with 15 nucleotides matching TRBD2. The CDR3 is 20 residues long. The trim removed 3 bases at V and 6 bases at J, leaving 14 bases unmatched. CDR1 is MGHRA and CDR2 is YSYEKL in the germline V gene. The CDR3 coding sequence is TGCGCCAGCAGCCAGGGCAAGGGACTAGCGGGGGGCCCCTTAGCCGGGGAGCTGTTTTTT. Translation gives CASSQGKGLAGGPLAGELFF.

This chain links TRBV30 with TRBJ1-2; 7 bases fit TRBD1. Trimming at V came to 2 bases and at J to 3 bases, leaving 9 bases not matched to a gene. CDR3 length: 15 residues. Germline V lookup: CDR1 GTSNPN, CDR2 SVGIG (reference sequence). The CDR3 loop is CAWSQWAGGDYGYTF. In DNA, the CDR3 is TGTGCCTGGAGTCAATGGGCAGGGGGTGACTATGGCTACACCTTC. Using reference TRBV30 and TRBJ1-2 for the parts outside the CDR3, the full variable domain is SQTIHQWPATLVQPVGSPLSLECTVEGTSNPNLYWYRQAAGRGLQLLFYSVGIGQISSEVPQNLSASRPQDRQFILSSKKLLLSDSGFYLCAWSQWAGGDYGYTFGSGTRLTVV.

The chain uses TRBV2 and TRBJ1-2; 10 nucleotides line up with TRBD1. V shed 6 bases, J shed 5 bases, and the junction held 6 bases outside the gene matches. Per the germline V gene, CDR1 is SNHLY and CDR2 is FYNNEI. The CDR3 extends over 14 amino acids. CDR3 sequence reads: CASRELGQGYGYTF. The CDR3 nucleotides read TGTGCCAGCAGGGAGCTGGGACAGGGGTATGGCTACACCTTC.

CDR3 DNA: TGTGCCAGCAGTTCCCCAGGGCCGGCCGAGCAGTACTTC. Its protein product is CASSSPGPAEQYF. This rearrangement joins TRBV6-5 to TRBJ2-7; D is possibly TRBD1 (5 bases). Germline V gene data show CDR1 as MNHEY and CDR2 as SVGAGI. Trimming stripped 4 bases from V and 6 bases from J, with 13 bases between. The CDR3 covers 13 residues.

DNA for the CDR3: TGTGCCAGCAGTTACGGGACAGTGGGGGATCTAGGGACCCAGTACTTC. Its translation: CASSYGTVGDLGTQYF. This chain links TRBV6-5 with TRBJ2-5, with 7 nucleotides matching TRBD1. Per germline, CDR1 MNHEY and CDR2 SVGAGI. With V trimmed by 2 bases and J by 7 bases, 13 bases remained unmatched. There are 16 residues in the CDR3.

The chain employs TRBV6-5 and TRBJ1-5; D is undetermined. The V end was cut by 6 bases, the J end by 11 bases, with 17 bases between. There are 13 residues in the CDR3. Germline CDR1 and CDR2: MNHEY and SVGAGI. CDR3 in DNA: TGTGCCAGCAGCGCTGACACCGTAGGCGCCCAGCATTTT. It translates to CASSADTVGAQHF.